The rows below give T cell receptor beta chains drawn from one sample of a study of long-term antiretroviral therapy in people with HIV. Repertoires were generated with immunoSEQ multiplex PCR, while TCRdb's copy carries only in-frame clones and drops some. This sample has some 28,000 clones, with more than 80% found just once. The source material was unsorted PBMCs, sampled roughly 5 years after starting antiretroviral therapy. The receptors originated from a woman in her thirties or forties with HIV. Each CDR3 is given with its conserved first and last residue. D genes are given only for firm matches. Clone size is shown for a subset of rows, as once, few, many or a class of expanded clone.

cdr3_aa cdr3_nt clone_size d_call v_call cdr3_length j_call
CASSFTSLPLEQFF TGTGCCAGTAGCTTTACCTCCCTACCTTTGGAGCAGTTCTTC - - TRBV19 14 TRBJ2-1
CASSYTGQNRNEKLFF TGTGCCAGCAGTTACACGGGACAGAACCGCAATGAAAAACTGTTTTTT - TRBD1 TRBV6-5 16 TRBJ1-4
CASSLKGDSYSNQPQHF TGTGCCAGCAGCTTAAAGGGAGACAGTTATAGCAATCAGCCCCAGCATTTT once - TRBV7-2 17 TRBJ1-5
CASSPDTSYEQYF TGTGCCAGCAGCCCGGACACATCATACGAGCAGTACTTC - - TRBV7-9 13 TRBJ2-7
CASSFATSGRADTQYF TGTGCCAGCAGTTTTGCGACTAGCGGGAGGGCGGATACGCAGTATTTT - TRBD2 TRBV28 16 TRBJ2-3
CASSPDGSSYEQYF TGTGCCAGCAGCCCAGACGGGAGCTCCTACGAGCAGTACTTC - - TRBV7-9 14 TRBJ2-7
CASSPPHPEVGTGVRDTQYF TGTGCCAGCTCACCACCGCATCCGGAGGTTGGGACAGGGGTTAGAGATACGCAGTATTTT - TRBD1 TRBV18 20 TRBJ2-3
CASTGWIDTNTEAFF TGCGCCAGCACCGGGTGGATCGACACAAACACTGAAGCTTTCTTT - - TRBV10-2 15 TRBJ1-1
CASSLSWTDGNTIYF TGTGCCAGCAGTCTTTCCTGGACGGATGGAAACACCATATATTTT - - TRBV6-1 15 TRBJ1-3
CASSTDRTYTEAFF TGTGCCAGTAGTACCGACAGAACCTACACTGAAGCTTTCTTT - - TRBV19 14 TRBJ1-1
CASAPDGNTGELFF TGCGCCAGCGCCCCGGACGGGAACACCGGGGAGCTGTTTTTT - - TRBV5-1 14 TRBJ2-2
CASSLAERQGLTEAFF TGTGCCAGCAGTTTAGCGGAGCGGCAGGGCTTAACTGAAGCTTTCTTT - - TRBV27 16 TRBJ1-1
CASSLALDIYEQYF TGCGCCAGCAGCTTGGCTCTGGACATCTACGAGCAGTACTTC - - TRBV5-1 14 TRBJ2-7
CASSLVEGVSSQYF TGCGCCAGCAGCTTGGTCGAGGGAGTGTCCTCCCAGTACTTC - - TRBV5-1 14 TRBJ2-4
CASSLGTSGRERNEQFF TGTGCCAGCAGCTTAGGGACTAGCGGGAGGGAACGCAATGAGCAGTTCTTC - TRBD2 TRBV7-9 17 TRBJ2-1
CASRATGNTGELFF TGCGCCAGCAGGGCGACAGGGAACACCGGGGAGCTGTTTTTT once - TRBV10-2 14 TRBJ2-2
CSALPGQGPYEQYF TGCAGCGCCCTACCGGGACAGGGGCCCTACGAGCAGTACTTC - TRBD1 TRBV29-1 14 TRBJ2-7
CAISETSAGQYF TGTGCCATCAGTGAAACGAGCGCCGGGCAGTACTTC - - TRBV10-3 12 TRBJ2-7
CASSFGWTSGTNTDTQYF TGTGCCAGCAGCTTCGGTTGGACTAGCGGGACGAACACAGATACGCAGTATTTT once TRBD2 TRBV7-9 18 TRBJ2-3
CASSPQADLNTEAFF TGTGCCAGCAGCCCCCAGGCAGATTTGAACACTGAAGCTTTCTTT - - TRBV9 15 TRBJ1-1
CASSQVLQETQYF TGTGCCAGCAGCCAAGTCCTACAAGAGACCCAGTACTTC - - TRBV14 13 TRBJ2-5
CAWSVWGGNQPQHF TGTGCCTGGAGTGTATGGGGGGGCAATCAGCCCCAGCATTTT once - TRBV30 14 TRBJ1-5
CASSWGDRGPITEAFF TGTGCCAGCAGCTGGGGGGACAGGGGGCCGATCACTGAAGCTTTCTTT - TRBD1 TRBV5-5 16 TRBJ1-1
CASSPGLGSYLEQFF TGTGCCAGCAGCCCCGGACTAGGCTCCTACTTGGAGCAGTTCTTC - TRBD2 TRBV7-2 15 TRBJ2-1
CASSYGSSYTDTQYF TGTGCCAGCAGCTACGGGAGTTCCTACACAGATACGCAGTATTTT - - TRBV11-1 15 TRBJ2-3
CASSLGRGDTQYF TGTGCCAGCAGCTTAGGGCGGGGGGATACGCAGTATTTT - TRBD2 TRBV7-7 13 TRBJ2-3
CASGTGYEQYF TGTGCCAGCGGGACAGGATACGAGCAGTACTTC - TRBD1 TRBV2 11 TRBJ2-7
CASSLTSGLTYEQYF TGTGCCAGCAGCTTGACGAGCGGGTTAACCTACGAGCAGTACTTC - - TRBV5-6 15 TRBJ2-7
CAWEGTGGKYF TGTGCCTGGGAAGGGACAGGGGGCAAGTACTTC - TRBD1 TRBV30 11 TRBJ2-7
CATRAGERQGVNNEQFF TGTGCCACCCGGGCCGGGGAAAGACAGGGGGTCAACAATGAGCAGTTCTTC - TRBD1 TRBV15 17 TRBJ2-1
CASSQGTTGVNEKLFF TGTGCCAGCAGCCAAGGGACCACGGGTGTGAACGAAAAACTGTTTTTT - - TRBV4-2 16 TRBJ1-4
CASSVALGELETQYF TGTGCCAGCAGCGTAGCTCTAGGGGAATTAGAGACCCAGTACTTC once - TRBV9 15 TRBJ2-5
CASQSMEGGFSSPLHF TGCGCCAGCCAGAGCATGGAAGGGGGCTTTAGTTCACCCCTCCACTTT once TRBD1 TRBV5-1 16 TRBJ1-6
CAWSVTDYNEQFF TGTGCCTGGAGTGTTACAGACTACAATGAGCAGTTCTTC once - TRBV30 13 TRBJ2-1
CASGTGTSEQYF TGTGCCAGCGGGACAGGGACCTCCGAGCAGTACTTC - TRBD1 TRBV5-4 12 TRBJ2-7
CASSLAPSGSGTDTQYF TGTGCCAGCAGCTTAGCGCCCAGCGGGAGCGGCACAGATACGCAGTATTTT - TRBD2 TRBV7-2 17 TRBJ2-3
CASILAPNTEAFF TGTGCCAGCATTCTTGCACCGAACACTGAAGCTTTCTTT - - TRBV6-1 13 TRBJ1-1
CATSRDRAGGQPQHF TGTGCCACCAGCAGAGATAGGGCAGGGGGACAGCCCCAGCATTTT - TRBD1 TRBV15 15 TRBJ1-5
CASSPGVTNNQPQHF TGTGCCAGCTCACCAGGGGTAACAAACAATCAGCCCCAGCATTTT - - TRBV18 15 TRBJ1-5
CASSLGWNTEAFF TGTGCCAGCAGCTTAGGATGGAACACTGAAGCTTTCTTT - - TRBV11-2 13 TRBJ1-1
CASSQDLSGGAPGELFF TGTGCCAGCAGCCAAGATCTGAGCGGGGGGGCCCCCGGGGAGCTGTTTTTT - TRBD2 TRBV4-2 17 TRBJ2-2
CASSSSQGTDTQYF TGTGCCAGCAGCTCAAGCCAGGGCACAGATACGCAGTATTTT - - TRBV7-6 14 TRBJ2-3